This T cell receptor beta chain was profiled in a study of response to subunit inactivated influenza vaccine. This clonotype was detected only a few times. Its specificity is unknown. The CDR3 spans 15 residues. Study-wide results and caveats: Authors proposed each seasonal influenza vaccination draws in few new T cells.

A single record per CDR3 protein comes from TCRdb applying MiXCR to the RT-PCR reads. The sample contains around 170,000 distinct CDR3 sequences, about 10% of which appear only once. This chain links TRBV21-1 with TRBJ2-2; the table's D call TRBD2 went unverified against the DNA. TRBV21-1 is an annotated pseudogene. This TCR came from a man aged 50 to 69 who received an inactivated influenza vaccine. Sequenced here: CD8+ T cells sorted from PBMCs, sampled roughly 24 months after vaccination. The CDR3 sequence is CASSKTSGSKEELFF. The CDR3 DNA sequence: TGTGCCAGCAGCAAGACTAGCGGGAGTAAGGAGGAGCTGTTTTTT.